Sequencing of this T cell receptor (beta chain) was carried out in a study of blood T cell repertoires in COVID-19 (dated by TCRdb to the early 2020s). Concerning the study at large: Samples covering the acute and convalescent phases of COVID-19 were provided by collaborators in the United States, Italy and Spain. The material from the prospective study consisted of cDNA or gDNA derived from T cells, B-cell-depleted T cells, or PBMCs. Deeply sampled blood TCRbeta repertoires from subjects exposed to, actively infected with, or recovered from COVID-19 were included in the dataset. A freely available public database, intended as a resource for researchers studying the immune response to SARS-CoV-2, is where the repertoires were released. Samples came from the ongoing ImmuneRACE study (first 160 participants) plus 1,254 subjects from 6 global collaborators. Nearly every sample came with metadata listing a de-identified subject ID, COVID-19 status, age in years and sex. Where available, HLA class I and class II types were taken from metadata supplied by the sample provider and were not determined by assay-based typing.

The CDR3 runs 15 amino acids, cysteine and phenylalanine included. The read is trimmed to its CDR3 DNA, 45 bases read in frame from base 1. CDR1 and CDR2 are drawn from the germline V gene (reference sequence): LNHNV, YYDKDF. Unmatched junction bases come to 5, with V trimmed by 0 bases and J by 10 bases. What the research found in general, with its limitations: Clinical and demographic metadata were provided uncurated, with the amount varying by source and participant.

A remark on this clone: Its antigen target is currently unknown. No much larger clonotype is one base removed from it; base qualities were not supplied.

TCRbeta CDR3 regions were amplified from genomic DNA by means of the immunoSEQ Assay, a bias-controlled multiplex PCR. The published analysis was carried out like this. Nucleated cell counts per sample were estimated from amplification of reference gene primers within the assay. To quantify the absolute abundance of each unique TCRbeta CDR3 rearrangement, sequence reads were collapsed and filtered. For each sample, productive Simpson clonality was calculated as the square root of Simpson's diversity index across productive rearrangements. Not all clones reach the TCRdb copy of this immuneACCESS table, which keeps in-frame sequences only. Checked studies attribute under half of the gap to unresolved V genes and leave the rest unexplained. That table gives V, J and clone size, and the DNA gave D and trimming. Within this sample are about 300,000 clones, with 90% of them counted one time only. The ten biggest clones cover over 5.5% of the sample.

In Seattle, one collaborating source enrolled patients while the infection was active and tracked those patients longitudinally over the course of disease. Collaborating institutions collected whole blood in K2EDTA tubes following their own protocols. Collaborator samples were shipped for TCRbeta analysis as frozen whole blood, isolated PBMCs, or DNA extracted from either sample type. The chain employs TRBV15 and TRBJ1-6; 8 middle bases align to TRBD1. The source is a woman aged 45-60 years with COVID-19, enrolled during active disease. Sequencing was performed on peripheral blood. The DNA sequence reads TGTGCCACCAGCAGAGATCCAGGGGGCGGCTCACCCCTCCACTTT. It translates to CATSRDPGGGSPLHF. Where the CDR3 stops, the reference TRBV15 and TRBJ1-6 genes take over; the full variable domain is DAMVIQNPRYQVTQFGKPVTLSCSQTLNHNVMYWYQQKSSQAPKLLFHYYDKDFNNEADTPDNFQSRRPNTSFCFLDIRSPGLGDTAMYLCATSRDPGGGSPLHFGNGTRLTVT.